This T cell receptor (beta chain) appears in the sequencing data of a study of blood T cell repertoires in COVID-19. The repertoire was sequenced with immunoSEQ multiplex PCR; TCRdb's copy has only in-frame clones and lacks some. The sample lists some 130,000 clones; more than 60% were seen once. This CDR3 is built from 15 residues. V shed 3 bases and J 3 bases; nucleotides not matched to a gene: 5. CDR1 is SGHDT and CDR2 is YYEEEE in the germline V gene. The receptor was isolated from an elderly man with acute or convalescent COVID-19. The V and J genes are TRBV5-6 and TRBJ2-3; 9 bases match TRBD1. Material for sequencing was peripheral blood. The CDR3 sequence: CASSSTGGSTDTQYF. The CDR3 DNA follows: TGTGCCAGCAGCTCGACAGGGGGATCGACAGATACGCAGTATTTT.